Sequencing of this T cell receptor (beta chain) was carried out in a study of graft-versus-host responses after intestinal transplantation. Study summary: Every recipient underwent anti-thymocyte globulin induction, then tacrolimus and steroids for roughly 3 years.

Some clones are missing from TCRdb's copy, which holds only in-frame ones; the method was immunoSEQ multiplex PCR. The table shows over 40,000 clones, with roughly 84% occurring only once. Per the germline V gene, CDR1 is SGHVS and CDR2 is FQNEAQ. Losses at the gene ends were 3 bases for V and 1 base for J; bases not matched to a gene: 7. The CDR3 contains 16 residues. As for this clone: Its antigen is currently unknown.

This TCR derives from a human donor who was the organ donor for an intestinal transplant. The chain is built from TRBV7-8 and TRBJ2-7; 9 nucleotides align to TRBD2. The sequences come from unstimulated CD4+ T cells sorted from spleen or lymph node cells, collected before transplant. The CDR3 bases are TGTGCCAGCAGCTTCGGTGGCCTAGCGGGGTCCTACGAGCAGTACTTC. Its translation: CASSFGGLAGSYEQYF. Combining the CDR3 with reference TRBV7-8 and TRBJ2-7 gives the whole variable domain GAGVSQSPRYKVAKRGQDVALRCDPISGHVSLFWYQQALGQGPEFLTYFQNEAQLDKSGLPSDRFFAERPEGSVSTLKIQRTQQEDSAVYLCASSFGGLAGSYEQYFGPGTRLTVT.